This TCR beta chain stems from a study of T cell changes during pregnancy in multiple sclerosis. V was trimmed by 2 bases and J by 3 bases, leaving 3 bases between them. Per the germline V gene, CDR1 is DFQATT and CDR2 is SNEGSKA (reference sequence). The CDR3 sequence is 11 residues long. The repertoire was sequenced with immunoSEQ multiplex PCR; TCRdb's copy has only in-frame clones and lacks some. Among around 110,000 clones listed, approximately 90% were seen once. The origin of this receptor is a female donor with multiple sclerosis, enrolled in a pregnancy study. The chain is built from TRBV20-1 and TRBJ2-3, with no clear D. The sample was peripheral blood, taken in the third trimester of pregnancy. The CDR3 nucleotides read TGCAGTGCTAGATATACAGATACGCAGTATTTT. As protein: CSARYTDTQYF.